These 2 T cell receptor beta chains were sequenced from one sample in a study of a mutant IDH1 vaccine in newly diagnosed glioma. Here immunoSEQ multiplex PCR was the method, and the copy in TCRdb shows in-frame clones only, minus some. The sample has tens of thousands of clones; approximately 80% are singletons. Antigens of these TCRs are unknown. Time point: week 35, safety follow-up. Each vaccine dose was 300 ug of mutant IDH1 20-mer peptide, with topical imiquimod. Here the sequenced sample was PBMCs, taken from a glioma patient whose treatment included an IDH1 peptide vaccine. The receptor set was obtained from a man under 40 with glioma.

The chain recombines TRBV2 with TRBJ1-6; D not resolved. From germline, CDR1 is SNHLY and CDR2 FYNNEI. V lost 7 bases and J 0 bases, leaving 10 bases between the germline ends. The CDR3 loop spans 15 amino acids. This CDR3 is CASKRLSSYNSPLHF. The CDR3 coding sequence is TGTGCCAGCAAAAGACTTAGCTCCTATAATTCACCCCTCCACTTT. The full variable domain, with the rest looked up from reference TRBV2 and TRBJ1-6, is EPEVTQTPSHQVTQMGQEVILRCVPISNHLYFYWYRQILGQKVEFLVSFYNNEISEKSEIFDDQFSVERPDGSNFTLKIRSTKLEDSAMYFCASKRLSSYNSPLHFGNGTRLTVT.

This clone appeared a single time. The rearrangement joins TRBV6-6 to TRBJ2-4; D unclear. Trimming took 8 bases from V and 0 from J, leaving 8 bases between them. The CDR3 is 13 residues long. CDR1 MNHNY and CDR2 SVGAGI come from the germline V gene (reference sequence). The CDR3 here is CASRLGAKNIQYF. CDR3 bases: TGTGCCAGCCGCCTGGGAGCCAAAAACATTCAGTACTTC.